The 13 T cell receptor beta chains presented below share a single source sample, sequenced in a study of blood T cell repertoires in COVID-19. Only in-frame clones appear in the TCRdb table, and some are missing; sequencing was by immunoSEQ multiplex PCR. The sample records about 430,000 clones, 88% being singletons. Sequencing input: PBMCs or T cells enriched from blood (not recorded which). Receptors were obtained from a woman aged 25 to 39 with acute COVID-19.

The chain recombines TRBV21-1 with TRBJ2-6; the listed D gene, TRBD2, was not tested against the DNA. TRBV21-1 is shown as a pseudogene. CDR3 size: 17 residues. In DNA form, the CDR3 reads TGTGCCAGCCATTCCTTTCGTTCCGGCTCTGGGGCCAACGTCCTGACTTTC. Its protein product is CASHSFRSGSGANVLTF.

This clone has a handful of counts. This rearrangement joins TRBV19 to TRBJ2-7; TRBD2 matches at 7 bases. CDR1 is LNHDA, CDR2 SQIVND, per germline (reference sequence). V dropped 2 bases and J dropped 5; count of bases not matched to a gene: 12. The CDR3 is made up of 16 amino acids. In DNA form, the CDR3 reads TGTGCCAGTAGTATAAGAGCGGGGCAGCTCCCTCACGAGCAGTACTTC. Translation: CASSIRAGQLPHEQYF. Full variable domain (missing parts from reference TRBV19 and TRBJ2-7): DGGITQSPKYLFRKEGQNVTLSCEQNLNHDAMYWYRQDPGQGLRLIYYSQIVNDFQKGDIAEGYSVSREKKESFPLTVTSAQKNPTAFYLCASSIRAGQLPHEQYFGPGTRLTVT.

In nucleotides, the CDR3 is TGTGCCAGCAGTGAACTCGACAGGGGGTTTGGCTACACCTTC. This sequence encodes CASSELDRGFGYTF. The V call is TRBV25-1, the J call TRBJ1-2, with 9 bases lining up with TRBD1. Germline V lookup: CDR1 MGHDK, CDR2 SYGVNS. The trim removed 2 bases at V and 7 bases at J, leaving 5 bases unmatched. This CDR3 has 14 residues.

The CDR3, as DNA: TGTGCCAGCAGAGCCGGGACAGGAGGAAACACCATATATTTT. It translates to CASRAGTGGNTIYF. J is TRBJ1-3 and V is TRBV7-8; 8 bases line up with TRBD1. This CDR3 region has 14 residues. Per the germline V gene, CDR1 is SGHVS and CDR2 is FQNEAQ. Trimming took 6 bases from V and 4 from J; bases not matched to a gene: 5.

The chain employs TRBV9 and TRBJ2-5; 11 positions agree with TRBD2. Trimming took 0 bases from V and 5 from J; bases not matched to a gene: 6. The germline CDR1 and CDR2 sequences are SGDLS and YYNGEE. The CDR3 spans 16 residues. The CDR3 loop is CASSVVSGGAGETQYF. The DNA of the CDR3 is TGTGCCAGCAGCGTAGTTAGCGGGGGGGCTGGGGAGACCCAGTACTTC.

The chain employs TRBV9 and TRBJ1-6; D might be TRBD1 (6 bases). The CDR3 spans 15 residues. V was pared by 4 bases and J by 8 bases, with 16 bases between. CDR1 SGDLS and CDR2 YYNGEE come from the germline V gene. The CDR3 bases are TGTGCCAGCAGCCCGACAGGTTTTGTCCATTCACCCCTCCACTTT. Residues: CASSPTGFVHSPLHF.

V is TRBV29-1 and J is TRBJ1-2; possibly TRBD1 for D (5 bases). The CDR3 has 16 residues. The V gene lost 1 base and the J gene lost 8 bases, with 23 bases spanning the gap. Germline assignment: CDR1 SQVTM and CDR2 ANQGSEA. This CDR3 reads CSVEGLRSGGTGGYTF. The CDR3 region has the DNA TGCAGCGTTGAAGGGCTAAGGTCCGGGGGAACGGGGGGCTACACCTTC.

DNA of the CDR3: TGCGCCAGCAGCTCGCTGACTGGCCAAGAGACCCAGTACTTC. Translated: CASSSLTGQETQYF. The chain has TRBV5-1 and TRBJ2-5, with D uncertain. The CDR3 consists of 14 residues. Trimming stripped 3 bases from V and 1 base from J, with 10 bases between. CDR1 and CDR2 from the germline V gene are SGHRS and YFSETQ.

The chain has TRBV7-8 and TRBJ1-1, with TRBD1 matching 8 bases. From germline, CDR1 is SGHVS and CDR2 FQNEAQ. The CDR3 runs to 15 residues. J was trimmed by 3 bases and V by 5 bases; bases with no gene match: 8. The CDR3 DNA reads TGTGCCAGCAGCGCCGAGACAGGGGCGGACACTGAAGCTTTCTTT. This codes for CASSAETGADTEAFF.

This chain joins TRBV7-8 and TRBJ1-4; D call uncertain. The germline V gene has CDR1 SGHVS and CDR2 FQNEAQ. There are 18 residues in the CDR3. The V and J ends lost 5 bases and 0 bases respectively, with 19 bases between them. In DNA form, the CDR3 reads TGTGCCAGCAGCCTACGTTCCCCGGTCGGTACAACTAATGAAAAACTGTTTTTT. The encoded protein is CASSLRSPVGTTNEKLFF.

This clone was seen more than once but under ten times. The V call is TRBV20-1, the J call TRBJ1-1; no definite D call. The CDR3 is made up of 11 amino acids. The V end was cut by 7 bases, the J end by 0 bases, with 6 bases between. Germline V gene data show CDR1 as DFQATT and CDR2 as SNEGSKA (reference sequence). The CDR3 bases are TGCAGTGTTCCAGTGAACACTGAAGCTTTCTTT. Amino acids: CSVPVNTEAFF.

The chain uses TRBV24-1 and TRBJ2-3; 12 positions agree with TRBD2. The CDR3 runs to 14 residues. J gave up 0 bases and V 11 bases, and 2 bases lay outside the gene matches. Germline V gene lookup returns CDR1 KGHDR and CDR2 SFDVKD. In DNA, the CDR3 is TGTGCCATCGGACTAGCGGGGAGCACAGATACGCAGTATTTT. Translated: CAIGLAGSTDTQYF.

This chain connects TRBV18 to TRBJ1-2; a weak D match, TRBD1 (5 bases). Trimming shortened V by 3 bases and J by 8 bases, and 19 bases separated the two germline ends. The CDR3 is made up of 15 amino acids. Per germline, CDR1 KGHSH and CDR2 LQKENI. The CDR3 sequence: CASSPNDSGLGGYTF. The CDR3, as DNA: TGTGCCAGCTCACCGAATGACAGTGGGCTTGGGGGCTACACCTTC.